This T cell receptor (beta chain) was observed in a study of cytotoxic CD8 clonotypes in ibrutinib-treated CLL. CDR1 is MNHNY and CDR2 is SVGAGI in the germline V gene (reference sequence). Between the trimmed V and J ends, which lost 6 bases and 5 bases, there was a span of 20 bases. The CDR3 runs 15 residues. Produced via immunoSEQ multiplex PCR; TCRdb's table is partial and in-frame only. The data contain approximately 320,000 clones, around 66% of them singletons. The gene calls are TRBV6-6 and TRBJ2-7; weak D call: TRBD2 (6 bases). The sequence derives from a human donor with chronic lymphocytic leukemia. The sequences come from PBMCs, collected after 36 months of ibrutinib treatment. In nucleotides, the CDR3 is TGTGCCAGCAGCCGCCTAGGCGGGATTTCCCACGAGCAGTACTTC. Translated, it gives CASSRLGGISHEQYF.